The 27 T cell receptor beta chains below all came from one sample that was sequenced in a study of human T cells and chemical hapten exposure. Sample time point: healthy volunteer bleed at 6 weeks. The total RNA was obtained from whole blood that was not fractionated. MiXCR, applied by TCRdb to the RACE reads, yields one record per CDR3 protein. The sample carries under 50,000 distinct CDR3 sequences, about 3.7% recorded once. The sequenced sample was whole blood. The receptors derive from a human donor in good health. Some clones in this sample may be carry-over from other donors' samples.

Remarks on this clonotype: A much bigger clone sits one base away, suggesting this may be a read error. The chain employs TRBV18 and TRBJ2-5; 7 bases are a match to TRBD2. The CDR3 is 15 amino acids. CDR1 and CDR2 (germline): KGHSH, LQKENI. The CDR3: CVSSPQAGPQETQYF. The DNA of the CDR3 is TGTGTCAGCTCACCGCAAGCGGGACCTCAAGAGACCCAGTACTTC. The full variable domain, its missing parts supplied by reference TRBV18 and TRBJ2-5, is NAGVMQNPRHLVRRRGQEARLRCSPMKGHSHVYWYRQLPEEGLKFMVYLQKENIIDESGMPKERFSAEFPKEGPSILRIQQVVRGDSAAYFCVSSPQAGPQETQYFGPGTRLLVL.

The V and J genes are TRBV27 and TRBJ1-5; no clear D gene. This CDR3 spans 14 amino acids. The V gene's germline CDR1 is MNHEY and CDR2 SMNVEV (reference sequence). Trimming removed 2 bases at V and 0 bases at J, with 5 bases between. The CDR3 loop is CASSLGSSNQPQHF. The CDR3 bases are TGTGCCAGCAGTTTAGGCAGTAGCAATCAGCCCCAGCATTTT.

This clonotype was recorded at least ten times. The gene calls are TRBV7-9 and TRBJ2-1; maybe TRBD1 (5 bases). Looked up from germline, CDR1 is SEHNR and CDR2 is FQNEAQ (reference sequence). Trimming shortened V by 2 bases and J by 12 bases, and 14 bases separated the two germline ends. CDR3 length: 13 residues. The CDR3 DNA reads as TGTGCCAGCAGCTTATCAGGGCCAGTTGGGCAGTTCTTC. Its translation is CASSLSGPVGQFF. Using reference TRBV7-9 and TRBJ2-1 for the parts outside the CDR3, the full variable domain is DTGVSQNPRHKITKRGQNVTFRCDPISEHNRLYWYRQTLGQGPEFLTYFQNEAQLEKSRLLSDRFSAERPKGSFSTLEIQRTEQGDSAMYLCASSLSGPVGQFFGPGTRLTVL.

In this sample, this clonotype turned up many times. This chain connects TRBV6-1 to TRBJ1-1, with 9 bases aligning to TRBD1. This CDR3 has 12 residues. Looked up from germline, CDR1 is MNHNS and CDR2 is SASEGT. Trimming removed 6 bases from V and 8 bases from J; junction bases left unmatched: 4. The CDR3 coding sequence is TGTGCCAGCAGCGAGGGGACAGGGGAAGCTTTCTTT. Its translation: CASSEGTGEAFF.

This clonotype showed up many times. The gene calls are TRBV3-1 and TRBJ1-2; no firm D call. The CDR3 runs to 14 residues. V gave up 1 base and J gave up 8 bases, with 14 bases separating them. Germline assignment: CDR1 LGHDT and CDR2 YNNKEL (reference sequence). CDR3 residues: CASSQGLPGDGYTF. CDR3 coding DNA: TGTGCCAGCAGCCAAGGGCTACCCGGAGACGGCTACACCTTC.

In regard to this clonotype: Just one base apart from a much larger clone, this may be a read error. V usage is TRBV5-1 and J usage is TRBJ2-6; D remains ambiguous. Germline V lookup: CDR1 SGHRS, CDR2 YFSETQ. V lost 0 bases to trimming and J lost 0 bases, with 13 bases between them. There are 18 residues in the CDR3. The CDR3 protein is CASSLGPEWGSGANVLTF. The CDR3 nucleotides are TGCGCCAGCAGCTTGGGCCCGGAATGGGGCTCTGGGGCCAACGTCCTGACTTTC.

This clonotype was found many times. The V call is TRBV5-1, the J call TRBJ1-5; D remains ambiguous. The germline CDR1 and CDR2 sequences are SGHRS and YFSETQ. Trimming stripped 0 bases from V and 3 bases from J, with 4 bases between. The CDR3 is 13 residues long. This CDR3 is CASSLGLNQPQHF. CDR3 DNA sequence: TGCGCCAGCAGCTTGGGCCTCAATCAGCCCCAGCATTTT. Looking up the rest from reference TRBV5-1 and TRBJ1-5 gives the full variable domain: KAGVTQTPRYLIKTRGQQVTLSCSPISGHRSVSWYQQTPGQGLQFLFEYFSETQRNKGNFPGRFSGRQFSNSRSEMNVSTLELGDSALYLCASSLGLNQPQHFGDGTRLSIL.

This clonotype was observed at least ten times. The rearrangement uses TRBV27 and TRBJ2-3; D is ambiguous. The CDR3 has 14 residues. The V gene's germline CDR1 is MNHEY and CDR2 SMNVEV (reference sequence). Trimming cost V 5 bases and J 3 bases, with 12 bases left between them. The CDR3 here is CASSPDLGTDTQYF. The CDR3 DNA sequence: TGTGCCAGCAGTCCGGACCTGGGGACAGATACGCAGTATTTT.

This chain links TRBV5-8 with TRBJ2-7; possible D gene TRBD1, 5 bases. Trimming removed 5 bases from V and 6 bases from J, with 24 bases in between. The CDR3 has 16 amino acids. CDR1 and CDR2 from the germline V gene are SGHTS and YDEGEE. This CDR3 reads CASSSVGARSPREQYF. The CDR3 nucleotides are TGTGCCAGCAGTTCCGTTGGGGCCCGTTCACCCCGCGAGCAGTACTTC.

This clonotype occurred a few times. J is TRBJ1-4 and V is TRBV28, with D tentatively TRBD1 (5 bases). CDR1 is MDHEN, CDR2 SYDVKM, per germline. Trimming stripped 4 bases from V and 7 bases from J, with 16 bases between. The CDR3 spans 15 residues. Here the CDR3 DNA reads TGTGCCAGCAGTTCGAGGGACGGCCAGTCTGAAAAACTGTTTTTT. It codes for CASSSRDGQSEKLFF.

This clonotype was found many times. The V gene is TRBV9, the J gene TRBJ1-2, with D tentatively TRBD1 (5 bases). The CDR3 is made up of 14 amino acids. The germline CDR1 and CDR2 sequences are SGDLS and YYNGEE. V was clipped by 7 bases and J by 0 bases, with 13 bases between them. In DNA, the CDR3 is TGTGCCAGCGGTGGGGGAGTACCTAACTATGGCTACACCTTC. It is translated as CASGGGVPNYGYTF.

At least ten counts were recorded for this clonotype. CDR3 amino acids: CASSHLTSPTQYF. The CDR3 DNA is TGCGCCAGCAGCCACTTAACCAGTCCGACGCAGTATTTT. The rearrangement joins TRBV4-1 to TRBJ2-3, with D unclear. This CDR3 spans 13 amino acids. Germline V CDR1 and CDR2: MGHRA, YSYEKL. Trimming shortened V by 3 bases and J by 9 bases, and 13 bases separated the two germline ends.

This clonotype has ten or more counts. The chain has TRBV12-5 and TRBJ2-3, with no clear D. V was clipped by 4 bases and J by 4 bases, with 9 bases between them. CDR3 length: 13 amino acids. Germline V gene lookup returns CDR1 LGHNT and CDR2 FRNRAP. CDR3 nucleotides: TGTGCTAGTGGTTCAGCAGGCGCAGATACGCAGTATTTT. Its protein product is CASGSAGADTQYF.

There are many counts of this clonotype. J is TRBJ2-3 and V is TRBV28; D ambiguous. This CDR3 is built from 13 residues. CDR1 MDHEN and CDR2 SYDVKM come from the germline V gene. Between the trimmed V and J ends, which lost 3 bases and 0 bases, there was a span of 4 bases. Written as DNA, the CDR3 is TGTGCCAGCAGTTTTTCTAGCACAGATACGCAGTATTTT. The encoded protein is CASSFSSTDTQYF.

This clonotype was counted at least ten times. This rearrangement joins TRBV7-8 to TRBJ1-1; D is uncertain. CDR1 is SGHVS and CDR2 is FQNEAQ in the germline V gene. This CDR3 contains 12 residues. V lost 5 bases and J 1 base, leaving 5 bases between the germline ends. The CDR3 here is CASSRQNTEAFF. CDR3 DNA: TGTGCCAGCAGCCGACAGAACACTGAAGCTTTCTTT.

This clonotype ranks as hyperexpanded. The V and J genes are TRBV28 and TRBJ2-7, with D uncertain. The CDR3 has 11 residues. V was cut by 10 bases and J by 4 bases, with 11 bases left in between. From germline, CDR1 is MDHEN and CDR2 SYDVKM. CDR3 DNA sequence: TGTGCCACCTATGGGCGGTACGAGCAGTACTTC. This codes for CATYGRYEQYF.

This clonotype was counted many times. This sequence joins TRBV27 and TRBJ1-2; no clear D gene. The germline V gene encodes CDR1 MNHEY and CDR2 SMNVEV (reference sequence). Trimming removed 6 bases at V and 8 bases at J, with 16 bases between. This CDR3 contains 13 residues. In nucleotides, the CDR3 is TGTGCCAGCAGCTCGCCAGTCGGGAGAGGCTACACCTTC. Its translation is CASSSPVGRGYTF.

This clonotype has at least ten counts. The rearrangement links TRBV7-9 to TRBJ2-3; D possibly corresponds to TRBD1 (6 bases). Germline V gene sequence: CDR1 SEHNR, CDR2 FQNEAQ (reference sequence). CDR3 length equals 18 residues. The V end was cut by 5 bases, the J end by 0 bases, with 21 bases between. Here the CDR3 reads CASSLRTVGFSSTDTQYF. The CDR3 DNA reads TGTGCCAGCAGCCTTAGGACAGTTGGGTTTTCTAGCACAGATACGCAGTATTTT.

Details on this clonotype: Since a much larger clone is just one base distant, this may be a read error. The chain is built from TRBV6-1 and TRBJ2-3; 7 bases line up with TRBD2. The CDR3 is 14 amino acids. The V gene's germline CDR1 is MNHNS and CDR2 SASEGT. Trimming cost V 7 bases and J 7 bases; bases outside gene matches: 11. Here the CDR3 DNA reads TGTGCCAGCACCGAACGGGAGGAATCAAATACGCAGTATTTT. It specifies CASTEREESNTQYF.

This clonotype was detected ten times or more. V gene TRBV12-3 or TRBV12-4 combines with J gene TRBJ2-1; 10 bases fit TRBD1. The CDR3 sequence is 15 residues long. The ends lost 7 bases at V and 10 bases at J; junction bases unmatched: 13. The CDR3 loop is CASTPWDRGALEQFF. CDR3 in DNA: TGTGCCAGCACCCCTTGGGACAGGGGTGCCTTAGAGCAGTTCTTC.

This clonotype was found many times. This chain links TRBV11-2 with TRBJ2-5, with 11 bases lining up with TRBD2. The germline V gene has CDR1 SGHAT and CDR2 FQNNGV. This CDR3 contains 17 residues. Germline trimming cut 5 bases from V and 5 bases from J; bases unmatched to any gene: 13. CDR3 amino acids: CASSGGLGLAGRETQYF. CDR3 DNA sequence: TGTGCCAGCAGCGGCGGACTTGGACTAGCGGGTCGCGAGACCCAGTACTTC.

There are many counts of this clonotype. The CDR3 nucleotides read TGTGCCAGCAGTTATATGGGTTTCGCACACTCTGGGGCCAACGTCCTGACTTTC. The encoded protein is CASSYMGFAHSGANVLTF. The chain employs TRBV6-5 and TRBJ2-6, with D unclear. This CDR3 comprises 18 residues. The germline CDR1 and CDR2 sequences are MNHEY and SVGAGI. V lost 3 bases and J 0 bases, leaving 15 bases between the germline ends.

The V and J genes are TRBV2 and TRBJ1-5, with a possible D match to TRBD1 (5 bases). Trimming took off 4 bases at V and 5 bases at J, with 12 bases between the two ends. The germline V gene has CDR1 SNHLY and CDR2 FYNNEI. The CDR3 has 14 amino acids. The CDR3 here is CASSVRQRDQPQHF. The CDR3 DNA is TGTGCCAGCAGTGTCCGACAGAGGGATCAGCCCCAGCATTTT.

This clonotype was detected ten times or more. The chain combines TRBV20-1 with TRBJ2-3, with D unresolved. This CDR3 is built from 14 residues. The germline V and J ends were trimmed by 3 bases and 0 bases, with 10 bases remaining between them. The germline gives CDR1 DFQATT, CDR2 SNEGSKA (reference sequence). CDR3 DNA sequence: TGCAGTGCTAGGGACCCAGCCAGCACAGATACGCAGTATTTT. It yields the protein CSARDPASTDTQYF.

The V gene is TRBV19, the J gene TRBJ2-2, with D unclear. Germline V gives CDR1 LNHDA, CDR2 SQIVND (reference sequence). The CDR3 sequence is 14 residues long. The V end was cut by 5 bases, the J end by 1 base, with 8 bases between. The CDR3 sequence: CASSGVGNTGELFF. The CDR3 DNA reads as TGTGCCAGTAGTGGGGTGGGGAACACCGGGGAGCTGTTTTTT.

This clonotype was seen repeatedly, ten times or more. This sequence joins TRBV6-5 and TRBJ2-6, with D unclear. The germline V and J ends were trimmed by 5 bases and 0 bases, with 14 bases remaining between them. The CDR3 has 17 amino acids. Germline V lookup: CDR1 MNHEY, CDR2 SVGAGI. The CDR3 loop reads CASSLLLSTSGANVLTF. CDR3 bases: TGTGCCAGCAGTCTCCTCTTATCTACCTCTGGGGCCAACGTCCTGACTTTC.

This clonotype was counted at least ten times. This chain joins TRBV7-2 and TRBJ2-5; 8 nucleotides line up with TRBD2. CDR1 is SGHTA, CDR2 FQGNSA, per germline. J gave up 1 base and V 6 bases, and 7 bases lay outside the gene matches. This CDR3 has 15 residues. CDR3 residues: CASRPRLALQETQYF. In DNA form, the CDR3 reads TGTGCCAGCAGGCCCAGACTAGCGCTCCAAGAGACCCAGTACTTC.